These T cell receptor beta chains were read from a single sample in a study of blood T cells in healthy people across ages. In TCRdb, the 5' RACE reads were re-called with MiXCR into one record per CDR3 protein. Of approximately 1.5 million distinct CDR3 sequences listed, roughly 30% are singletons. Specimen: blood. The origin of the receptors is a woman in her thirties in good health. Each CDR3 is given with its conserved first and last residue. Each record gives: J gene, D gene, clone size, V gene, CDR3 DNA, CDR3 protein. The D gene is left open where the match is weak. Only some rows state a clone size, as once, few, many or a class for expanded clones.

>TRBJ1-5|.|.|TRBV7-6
TGTGCCAGCAGCTTAGGGGGCCGCGGCGGGTTCAATCAGCCCCAGCATTTT
CASSLGGRGGFNQPQHF
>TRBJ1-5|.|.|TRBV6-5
TGTGCCAGCAGCGGGGGGGACAATCAGCCCCAGCATTTT
CASSGGDNQPQHF
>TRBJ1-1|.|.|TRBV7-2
TGTGCCAGCAGCTTAAAGGGCCAAATGAACACTGAAGCTTTCTTT
CASSLKGQMNTEAFF
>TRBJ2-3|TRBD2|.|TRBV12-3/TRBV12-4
TGTGCCAGCCCCAACCCCCCCTCTTACCCCGGACTAGTAGCCGATGCGCAGTATTTT
CASPNPPSYPGLVADAQYF
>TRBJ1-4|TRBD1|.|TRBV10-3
TGTGCCATCAGGGACAGGAGTAATGAAAAACTGTTTTTT
CAIRDRSNEKLFF
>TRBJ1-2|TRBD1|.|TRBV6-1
TGTGCCACCCTTAGGACAGGAACCTTTAACTATGGCTACACCTTC
CATLRTGTFNYGYTF
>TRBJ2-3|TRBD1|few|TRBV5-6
TGTGCCAGCAGTTTCCGGACAGGGAGGACAGATACGCAGTATTTT
CASSFRTGRTDTQYF
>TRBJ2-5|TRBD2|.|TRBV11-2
TGTGCCAGCAGCTTCGGCGGGGGGGCCCGACAAGAGACCCAGTACTTC
CASSFGGGARQETQYF
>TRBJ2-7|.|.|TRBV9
TGTGCCAGCAGCGTATGGGGGCGGGAAGGTGACGAGCAGTACTTC
CASSVWGREGDEQYF
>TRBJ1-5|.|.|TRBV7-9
TGTGCCAGCAGCTCAACCCGGGGACCCTATAGCAATCAGCCCCAGCATTTT
CASSSTRGPYSNQPQHF
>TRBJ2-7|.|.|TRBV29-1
TGCAGCGTTGTGGTTAGCGGCTACGAGCAGTACTTC
CSVVVSGYEQYF
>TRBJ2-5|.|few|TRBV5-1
TGCGCCAGCAGCTTGGCCTCAGTTGGGGAGACCCAGTACTTC
CASSLASVGETQYF
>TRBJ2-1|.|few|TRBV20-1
TGCAGTGCTTCAAATCCGACAGGGAGGTACAATGAGCAGTTCTTC
CSASNPTGRYNEQFF
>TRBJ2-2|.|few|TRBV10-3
TGTGCCATCAGTGGATTAGAGGACACCGCGAACACCGGGGAGCTGTTTTTT
CAISGLEDTANTGELFF
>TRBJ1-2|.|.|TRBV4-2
TGTGCCAGCAGCCGAAATGACCAGGCCAACTATGGCTACACCTTC
CASSRNDQANYGYTF
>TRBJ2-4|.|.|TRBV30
TGTGCCTGGAGTCTAACCGGGACCGCCGAAAACATTCAGTACTTC
CAWSLTGTAENIQYF
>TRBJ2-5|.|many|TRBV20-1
TGCAGTGCTATATATACCCTTGGGGAGACCCAGTACTTC
CSAIYTLGETQYF
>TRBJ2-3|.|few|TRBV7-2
TGTGCCAGCAGCTTTAACTCGCGGTACACAACAGATACGCAGTATTTT
CASSFNSRYTTDTQYF
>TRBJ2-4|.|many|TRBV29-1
TGCAGCGTTGCCCAGGGCTGGACAGAAAAAAACATTCAGTACTTC
CSVAQGWTEKNIQYF
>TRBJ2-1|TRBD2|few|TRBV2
TGTGCCAGCAGTGAAGCGCTTGGGGTGGGACTAGAAGAGCAGTTCTTC
CASSEALGVGLEEQFF
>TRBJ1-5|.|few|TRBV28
TGTGCCAGCAGGAGGGGTGGTAGCAATCAGCCCCAGCATTTT
CASRRGGSNQPQHF
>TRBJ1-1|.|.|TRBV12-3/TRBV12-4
TGTGCCAGCAGGTCCGACTGGTATCGAACTGAAGCTTTCTTT
CASRSDWYRTEAFF
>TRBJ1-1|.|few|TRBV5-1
TGCGCCAGCAGACACGGGGGCGCGAACACTGAAGCTTTCTTT
CASRHGGANTEAFF
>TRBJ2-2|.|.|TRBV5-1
TGCGCCAGCCGACTGACACCCCCGAACACCGGGGAGCTGTTTTTT
CASRLTPPNTGELFF
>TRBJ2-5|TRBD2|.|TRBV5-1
TGCGCCAGCAAGGTCGTGGGGGGGGAGGAGACCCAGTACTTC
CASKVVGGEETQYF
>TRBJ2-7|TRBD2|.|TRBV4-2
TGTGCCAGCAGCCAACCGGGACTAGCTTACGAGCAGTACTTC
CASSQPGLAYEQYF
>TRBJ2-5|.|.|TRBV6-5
TGTGCCAGCAGTTACGTGGGAAGAGAGACCCAGTACTTC
CASSYVGRETQYF
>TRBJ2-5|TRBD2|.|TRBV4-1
TGCGCCAGCGCCCGGCTAGCGGGGGGGGTAAAGCAGTACTTC
CASARLAGGVKQYF
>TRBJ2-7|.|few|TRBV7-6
TGTGCCAGCAGCCTCGCTGGGTTTCATTACGAGCAGTACTTC
CASSLAGFHYEQYF
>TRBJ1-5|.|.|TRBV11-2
TGTGCCAGCAGCTTAGAGACTCACGGGCCCCAGCATTTT
CASSLETHGPQHF
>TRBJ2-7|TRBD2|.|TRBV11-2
TGTGCCAGCAGCTTAGACATGGGGGGGACCTACGAGCAGTACTTC
CASSLDMGGTYEQYF
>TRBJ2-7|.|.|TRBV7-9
TGTGCCAGCAGCTCCCGTAGTGAGGGGAACGAGCAGTACTTC
CASSSRSEGNEQYF
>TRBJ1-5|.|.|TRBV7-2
TGTGCCAGCAGCTTAATCAGGGCGTATGATCAGCCCCAGCATTTT
CASSLIRAYDQPQHF
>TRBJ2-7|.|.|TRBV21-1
TGTGCCAGCAGCAATGGGGGGTTAGCGCCGAGCTCCTACGAGCAGTACTTC
CASSNGGLAPSSYEQYF
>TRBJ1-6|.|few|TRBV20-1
TGCAGTGCTAGGACAGTGGGGGGTAATTCACCCCTCCACTTT
CSARTVGGNSPLHF
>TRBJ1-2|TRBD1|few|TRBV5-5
TGTGCCAGCAGCTGGGGGGCAACAGGGGCAGAGGATGGCTACACCTTC
CASSWGATGAEDGYTF
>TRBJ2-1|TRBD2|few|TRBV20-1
TGCAGTGCTAGAGTCCGTAGCGGGCGCTCCTACAATGAGCAGTTCTTC
CSARVRSGRSYNEQFF
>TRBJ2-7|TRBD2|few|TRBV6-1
TGTGCCAGCAGCGAAGCGGGAGGCTGGGACGAGCAGTACTTC
CASSEAGGWDEQYF
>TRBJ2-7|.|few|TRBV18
TGTGCCGGCTCACTACCCGGGAGAACATACGAGCAGTACTTC
CAGSLPGRTYEQYF
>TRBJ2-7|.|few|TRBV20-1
TGCAGTGCTCCCAGGGAAACCGGCGAGCAGTACTTC
CSAPRETGEQYF
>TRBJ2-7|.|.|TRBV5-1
TGCGCCAGCGCCTCCGGCGGGATAAACTACGAGCAGTACTTC
CASASGGINYEQYF
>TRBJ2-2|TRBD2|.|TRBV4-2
TGTGCCAGCAGCCAAGTTTTGGCGGGAGGGTCCGGGGAGCTGTTTTTT
CASSQVLAGGSGELFF
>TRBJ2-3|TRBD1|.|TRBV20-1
TGCAGTGGGGGGACAGGGACAGATACGCAGTATTTT
CSGGTGTDTQYF
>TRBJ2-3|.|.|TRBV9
TGTGCCAGCAGCCGTTCCGGGACAATTGCAGATACGCAGTATTTT
CASSRSGTIADTQYF
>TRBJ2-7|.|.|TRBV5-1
TGCGCCAGCAGCTTGACCAAGGTCAGTTACAATGAGCAGTACTTC
CASSLTKVSYNEQYF
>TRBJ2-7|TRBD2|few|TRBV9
TGTGCCAGCAGCGTAGATAGCGGGAGCCTCTACGAGCAGTACTTC
CASSVDSGSLYEQYF
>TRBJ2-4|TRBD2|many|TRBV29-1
TGCAGCGCCCAGGACTTAACTAGCGGACGTCAGTACTTC
CSAQDLTSGRQYF
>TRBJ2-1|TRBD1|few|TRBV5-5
TGTGCCAGCAGCCCACCCCATACTGACAGGGTGGGCAATGAGCAGTTCTTC
CASSPPHTDRVGNEQFF
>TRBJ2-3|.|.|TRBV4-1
TGCGCCAGCAGGCCAACCTTTCGGGACCCCTCCACAGATACGCAGTATTTT
CASRPTFRDPSTDTQYF
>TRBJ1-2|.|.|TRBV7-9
TGTGCCAGCAGCCCGGGGGAGAACTATGGCTACACCTTC
CASSPGENYGYTF
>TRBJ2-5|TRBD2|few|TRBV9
TGTGCCAGCAGCGCTTCCGGGACTAGCGTCCAAGAGACCCAGTACTTC
CASSASGTSVQETQYF
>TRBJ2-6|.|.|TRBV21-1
TGTGCCAGCAGCAAAAGGGGCCTTATTTTTTCTGGGGCCAACGTCCTGACTTTC
CASSKRGLIFSGANVLTF